This record concerns one T cell receptor beta chain sequence. Its antigen is not identified. The data are from a study of cytomegalovirus exposure and HLA in healthy donors. Study-wide results and caveats: For most subjects, TCR beta sequences were reported to predict HLA-A and HLA-B alleles with accuracy. More clonal expansion characterized HLA-associated TCR beta chains than equally common others in a later analysis.

As for the donors, each was a healthy bone marrow donor. In germline, CDR1 is MGHDK, CDR2 SYGVNS. CDR3 length: 13 amino acids. The V gene lost 3 bases and the J gene lost 4 bases, with 9 bases spanning the gap. PCR involved 60 Vbeta and 13 Jbeta primers. Sequencing used immunoSEQ multiplex PCR; TCRdb keeps in-frame clones, though not all of them. The data show hundreds of thousands of clones, with over 70% seen just once and 0.71% held by the top ten. The sample comprised PBMCs. This chain connects TRBV25-1 to TRBJ1-1; D is unclear. The sequence was obtained from a boy between 2 and 10 years old in good health and CMV-seronegative. CDR3 DNA: TGTGCCAGCAGTGAGGAGAGGGCCACTGAAGCTTTCTTT. The encoded protein is CASSEERATEAFF.